This T cell receptor (beta chain) was sequenced in a study of T cell repertoires in cytomegalovirus infection. The CDR3 is 16 amino acids. Germline V gene data show CDR1 as LGHDT and CDR2 as YNNKEL (reference sequence). The V gene end was trimmed by 3 bases and the J gene end by 4 bases; junction bases not matched to a gene: 9. TCRdb reprocessed the reads with MiXCR, giving one entry per CDR3 protein. The table lists about a million distinct CDR3 sequences, roughly a third of them singletons. In the case of this clonotype: The target antigen is unknown.

The TCR originated in a human donor in good health (CMV status not recorded). Some clones in this sample may be carry-over from other donors' samples. The specimen was cultured CD8+ T cells from PBMCs, collected from culture after CMV antigen stimulation. The chain couples TRBV3-1 to TRBJ2-7; 10 bases are a match to TRBD2. The CDR3 DNA sequence: TGTGCCAGCAGCCAGTCCTTTCCTAGCGGGGGTTACGAGCAGTACTTC. Its translation: CASSQSFPSGGYEQYF.